This T cell receptor (beta chain) was sequenced in a study of type 1 and type 2 diabetes patients. Study-level points and caveats: A median of one highly-expanded CD4+ clone, covering roughly 3.9% of reads, occurred in type 2 diabetes. Type 2 diabetes and control V and J usage correlated highly, approximately 0.97. Type 1 diabetes repertoires were significantly less diverse than type 2 diabetes ones.

Of note for this clonotype: The antigen remains unidentified.

The germline V gene encodes CDR1 GTSNPN and CDR2 SVGIG (reference sequence). The CDR3 has 12 residues. Trimming removed 5 bases from V and 3 bases from J, with 10 bases in between. Each participant gave 8.5 to 10 milliliters of peripheral blood. The PCR template was genomic DNA. Amplification of the beta chain CDR3 used 30 forward and 13 reverse multiplex primers. TCRdb recomputed calls from the multiplex PCR reads with MiXCR, one row per CDR3 protein. This sample carries about 270,000 distinct CDR3 sequences, over 45% of them seen once, and the ten largest clones take roughly 13%. V usage is TRBV30 and J usage is TRBJ2-5, with unresolved D. The sequencing input was peripheral blood mononuclear cells (PBMCs). This TCR was recovered from a young man with type 2 diabetes. In DNA, the CDR3 is TGTGCCTGGGGAGACGTGGAAGAGACCCAGTACTTC. Translated: CAWGDVEETQYF.